Sequencing of this T cell receptor (beta chain) was carried out in a study of cytomegalovirus exposure and HLA in healthy donors. In the PCR, 60 Vbeta and 13 Jbeta primers were used. The method was immunoSEQ multiplex PCR; TCRdb's version includes in-frame clones alone and lacks a portion of them. The sample has about 250,000 clones, 78% seen once. V dropped 0 bases and J dropped 2 bases, with 12 bases sitting between them. The CDR3 extends over 16 amino acids. From germline, CDR1 is SGDLS and CDR2 YYNGEE. V usage is TRBV9 and J usage is TRBJ1-3; D unresolved. This TCR was recovered from a boy aged 5 to 17 in good health and CMV-seronegative. Input material: PBMCs. The CDR3 reads CASSVVFPEPGNTIYF. The CDR3 nucleotides read TGTGCCAGCAGCGTAGTTTTTCCGGAGCCTGGAAACACCATATATTTT.